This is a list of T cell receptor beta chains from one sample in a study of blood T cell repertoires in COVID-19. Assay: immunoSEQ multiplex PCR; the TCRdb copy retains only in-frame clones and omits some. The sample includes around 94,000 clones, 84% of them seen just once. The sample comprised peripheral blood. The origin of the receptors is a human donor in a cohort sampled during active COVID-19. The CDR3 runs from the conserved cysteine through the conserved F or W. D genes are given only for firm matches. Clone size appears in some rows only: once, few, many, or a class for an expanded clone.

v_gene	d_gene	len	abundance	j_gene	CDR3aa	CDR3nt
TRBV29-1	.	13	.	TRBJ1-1	CSVEGRLNTEAFF	TGCAGCGTTGAAGGCAGGTTGAACACTGAAGCTTTCTTT
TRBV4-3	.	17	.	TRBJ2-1	CASSQGGRGQGGNEQFF	TGCGCCAGCAGCCAGGGTGGTAGAGGCCAGGGGGGCAATGAGCAGTTCTTC
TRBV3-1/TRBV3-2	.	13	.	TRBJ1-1	CASSQRGTPEAFF	TGTGCCAGCAGCCAACGCGGGACCCCTGAAGCTTTCTTT
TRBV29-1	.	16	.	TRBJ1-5	CSDPGGGRGGNQPQHF	TGCAGCGACCCTGGGGGAGGAAGGGGTGGCAATCAGCCCCAGCATTTT
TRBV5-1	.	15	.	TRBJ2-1	CASSRLQSSYNEQFF	TGCGCCAGCAGCCGACTGCAGAGCTCCTACAATGAGCAGTTCTTC
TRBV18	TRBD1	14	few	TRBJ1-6	CASSRDRDNSPLHF	TGTGCCAGCTCAAGGGACAGGGATAATTCACCCCTCCACTTT
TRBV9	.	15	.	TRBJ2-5	CASSRVGGEQETQYF	TGTGCCAGCAGCCGAGTCGGCGGGGAGCAAGAGACCCAGTACTTC
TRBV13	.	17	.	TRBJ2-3	CASSPRTGGKMADTQYF	TGTGCCAGCAGCCCTAGGACTGGGGGCAAGATGGCAGATACGCAGTATTTT
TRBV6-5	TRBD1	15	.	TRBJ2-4	CASSASGTGENIQYF	TGTGCCAGCAGCGCCTCCGGGACAGGGGAAAACATTCAGTACTTC
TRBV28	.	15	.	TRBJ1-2	CASAGIGEDHYGYTF	TGTGCCAGCGCGGGTATCGGGGAAGACCACTATGGCTACACCTTC
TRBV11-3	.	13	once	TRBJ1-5	CASSRSGNQPQHF	TGTGCCAGCAGCCGCTCGGGGAATCAGCCCCAGCATTTT
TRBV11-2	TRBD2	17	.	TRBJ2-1	CASSLASMAGGYNEQFF	TGTGCCAGCAGCTTAGCAAGTATGGCGGGGGGATACAATGAGCAGTTCTTC
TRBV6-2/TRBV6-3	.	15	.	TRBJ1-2	CASSPRGGANYGYTF	TGTGCCAGCAGCCCCCGTGGTGGAGCTAACTATGGCTACACCTTC
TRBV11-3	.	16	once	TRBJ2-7	CASSLGGTDSLEEQYF	TGTGCCAGCAGCCTAGGTGGAACGGACTCCCTTGAGGAGCAGTACTTC
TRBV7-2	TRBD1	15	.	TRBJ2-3	CASARGQLRTDTQYF	TGTGCCAGCGCTAGGGGACAGCTCCGCACAGATACGCAGTATTTT
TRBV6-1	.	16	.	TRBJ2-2	CASSEVTGWDTGELFF	TGTGCCAGCAGTGAAGTTACAGGGTGGGACACCGGGGAGCTGTTTTTT
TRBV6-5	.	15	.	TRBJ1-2	CASIQGGMANYGYTF	TGTGCCAGCATTCAGGGCGGAATGGCTAACTATGGCTACACCTTC
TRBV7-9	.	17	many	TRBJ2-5	CASSLVLAGIDQETQYF	TGTGCCAGCAGCTTAGTATTGGCAGGGATAGACCAAGAGACCCAGTACTTC
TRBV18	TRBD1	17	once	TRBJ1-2	CASSPRDRDDGGYGYTF	TGTGCCAGCTCACCCCGGGACAGGGACGACGGGGGCTATGGCTACACCTTC
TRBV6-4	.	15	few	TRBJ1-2	CASSADGQSYYGYTF	TGTGCCAGCAGTGCCGACGGACAGAGCTACTATGGCTACACCTTC
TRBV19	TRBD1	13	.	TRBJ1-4	CATRRGQGEKLFF	TGTGCCACCAGGCGGGGACAGGGAGAAAAACTGTTTTTT
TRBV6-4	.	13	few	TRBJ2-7	CASSLAPQSEQYF	TGTGCCAGCAGTCTTGCACCTCAGTCCGAGCAGTACTTC
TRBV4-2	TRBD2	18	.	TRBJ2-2	CASSQRSGGVTNTGELFF	TGTGCCAGCAGCCAACGTTCTGGGGGGGTAACGAACACCGGGGAGCTGTTTTTT
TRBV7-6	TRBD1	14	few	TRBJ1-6	CASQTGVYNSPLHF	TGTGCCAGTCAGACAGGGGTCTATAATTCACCCCTCCACTTT
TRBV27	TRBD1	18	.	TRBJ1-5	CASSLSGQGLRSNQPQHF	TGTGCCAGCAGTTTATCGGGACAGGGCCTCAGAAGCAATCAGCCCCAGCATTTT
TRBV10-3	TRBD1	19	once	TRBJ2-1	CAISERGQGRISSYNEQFF	TGTGCCATCAGTGAGCGTGGACAGGGGCGGATAAGCTCCTACAATGAGCAGTTCTTC
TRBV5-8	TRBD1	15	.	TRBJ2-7	CASSLSGTGGNEQYF	TGTGCCAGCAGCCTTTCGGGCACAGGGGGGAACGAGCAGTACTTC
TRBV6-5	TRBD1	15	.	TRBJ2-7	CASSYLTGGSNEQYF	TGTGCCAGCAGTTACTTGACAGGGGGATCGAACGAGCAGTACTTC
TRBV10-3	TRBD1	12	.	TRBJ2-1	CAIRGQGYEQFF	TGTGCCATCAGAGGACAGGGATATGAGCAGTTCTTC
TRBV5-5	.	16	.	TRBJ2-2	CASSVTTAGATGELFF	TGTGCCAGCAGCGTCACAACGGCGGGGGCCACCGGGGAGCTGTTTTTT
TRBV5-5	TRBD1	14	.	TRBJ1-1	CASSFRQGNTEAFF	TGTGCCAGCAGCTTTAGACAGGGGAACACTGAAGCTTTCTTT
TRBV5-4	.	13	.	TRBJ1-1	CASSPGTNTEAFF	TGTGCCAGCAGCCCTGGGACAAACACTGAAGCTTTCTTT
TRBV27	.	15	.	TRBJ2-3	CASSFLASITDTQYF	TGTGCCAGCAGTTTCCTAGCGAGCATCACAGATACGCAGTATTTT
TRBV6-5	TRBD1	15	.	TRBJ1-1	CASRPQGVSYTEAFF	TGTGCCAGCAGACCACAGGGGGTATCGTACACTGAAGCTTTCTTT
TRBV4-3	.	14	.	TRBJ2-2	CASSYGLSPGELFF	TGCGCCAGCAGTTATGGACTGAGCCCCGGGGAGCTGTTTTTT
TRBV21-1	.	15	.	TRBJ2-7	CASSTDRQQYYEQYF	TGTGCCAGCAGCACGGACCGACAGCAGTACTACGAGCAGTACTTC
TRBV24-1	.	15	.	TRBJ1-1	CATSDTRRGNTEAFF	TGTGCCACCAGTGATACGCGGAGGGGAAACACTGAAGCTTTCTTT
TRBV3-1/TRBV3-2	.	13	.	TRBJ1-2	CASSQIASRGYTF	TGTGCCAGCAGCCAGATTGCCTCCAGGGGCTACACCTTC
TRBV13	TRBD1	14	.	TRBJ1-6	CASSKGDSNSPLHF	TGTGCCAGCAGCAAGGGGGACAGTAATTCACCCCTCCACTTT
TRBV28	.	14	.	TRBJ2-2	CASSLGLNTGELFF	TGTGCCAGCAGTTTGGGACTTAACACCGGGGAGCTGTTTTTT
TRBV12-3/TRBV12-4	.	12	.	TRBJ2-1	CASRSNYNEQFF	TGTGCCAGCAGGTCAAACTACAATGAGCAGTTCTTC
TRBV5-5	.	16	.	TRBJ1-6	CASSLGARPENSPLHF	TGTGCCAGCAGCTTGGGGGCCCGACCGGAAAATTCACCCCTCCACTTT